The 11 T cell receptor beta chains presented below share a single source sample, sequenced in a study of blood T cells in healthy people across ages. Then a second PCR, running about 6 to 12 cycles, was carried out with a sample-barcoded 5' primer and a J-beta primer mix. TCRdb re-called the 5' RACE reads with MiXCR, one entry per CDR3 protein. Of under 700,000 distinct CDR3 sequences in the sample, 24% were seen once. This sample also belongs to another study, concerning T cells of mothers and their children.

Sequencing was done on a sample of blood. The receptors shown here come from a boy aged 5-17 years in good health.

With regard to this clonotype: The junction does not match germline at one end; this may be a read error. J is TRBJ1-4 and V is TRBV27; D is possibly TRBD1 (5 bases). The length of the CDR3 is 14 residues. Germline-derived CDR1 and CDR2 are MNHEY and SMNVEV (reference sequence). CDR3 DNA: TGTGCCAGCAGTTACGGGGGTTTTAATGCAAAACTGTTTTTT. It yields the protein CASSYGGFNAKLFF.

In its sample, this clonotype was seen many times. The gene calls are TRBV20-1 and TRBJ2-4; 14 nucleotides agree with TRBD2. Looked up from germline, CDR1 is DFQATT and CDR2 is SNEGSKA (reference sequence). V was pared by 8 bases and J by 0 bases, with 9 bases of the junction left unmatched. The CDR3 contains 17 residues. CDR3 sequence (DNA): TGCAGTATTACCGGGACTAGCGGGAGACTAGCCAAAAACATTCAGTACTTC. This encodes CSITGTSGRLAKNIQYF.

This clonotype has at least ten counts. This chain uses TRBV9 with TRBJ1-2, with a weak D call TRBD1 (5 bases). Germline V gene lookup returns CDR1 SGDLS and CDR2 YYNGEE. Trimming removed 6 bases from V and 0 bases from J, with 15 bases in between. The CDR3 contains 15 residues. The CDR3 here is CASTLGGAANYGYTF. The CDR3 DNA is TGTGCCAGCACCCTGGGCGGGGCCGCTAACTATGGCTACACCTTC.

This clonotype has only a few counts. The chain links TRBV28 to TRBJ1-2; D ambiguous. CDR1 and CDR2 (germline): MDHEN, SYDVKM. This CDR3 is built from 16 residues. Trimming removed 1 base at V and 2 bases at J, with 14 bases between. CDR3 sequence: CASSLLQDGSNYGYTF. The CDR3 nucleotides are TGTGCCAGCAGTTTATTGCAGGACGGTAGCAACTATGGCTACACCTTC.

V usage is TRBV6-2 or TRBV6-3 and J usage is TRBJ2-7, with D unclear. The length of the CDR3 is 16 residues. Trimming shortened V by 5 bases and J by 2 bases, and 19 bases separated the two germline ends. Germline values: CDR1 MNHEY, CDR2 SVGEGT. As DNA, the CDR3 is TGTGCCAGCAGTGCCCAAACCGGTAGACGGGCCTACGAGCAGTACTTC. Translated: CASSAQTGRRAYEQYF.

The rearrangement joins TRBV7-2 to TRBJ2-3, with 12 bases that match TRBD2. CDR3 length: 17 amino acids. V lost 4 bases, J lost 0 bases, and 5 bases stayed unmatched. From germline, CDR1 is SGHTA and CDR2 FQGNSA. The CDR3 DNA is TGTGCCAGCAGCTCGGCTAGCGGGGGGGCCAGCACAGATACGCAGTATTTT. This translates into CASSSASGGASTDTQYF.

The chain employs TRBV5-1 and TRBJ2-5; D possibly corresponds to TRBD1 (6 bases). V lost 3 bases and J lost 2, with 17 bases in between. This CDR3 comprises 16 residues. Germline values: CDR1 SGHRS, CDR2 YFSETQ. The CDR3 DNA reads TGCGCCAGCAGCTCGCTAGGAACAGGGTCGCAAGAGACCCAGTACTTC. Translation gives CASSSLGTGSQETQYF.

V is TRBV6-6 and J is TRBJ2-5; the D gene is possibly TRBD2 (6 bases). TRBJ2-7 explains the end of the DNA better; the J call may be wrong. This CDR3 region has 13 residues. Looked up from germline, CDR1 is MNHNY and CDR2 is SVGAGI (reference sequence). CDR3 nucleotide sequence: TGTGCCAGCACCCAGGGACTTTCATACGAGCAGTACTTC. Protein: CASTQGLSYEQYF.

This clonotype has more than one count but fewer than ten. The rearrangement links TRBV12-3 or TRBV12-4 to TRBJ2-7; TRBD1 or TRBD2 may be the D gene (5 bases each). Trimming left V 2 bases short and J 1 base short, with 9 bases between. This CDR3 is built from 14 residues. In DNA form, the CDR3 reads TGTGCCAGCAGTTTATTGGGGGTTTCCTACGAGCAGTACTTC. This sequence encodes CASSLLGVSYEQYF.

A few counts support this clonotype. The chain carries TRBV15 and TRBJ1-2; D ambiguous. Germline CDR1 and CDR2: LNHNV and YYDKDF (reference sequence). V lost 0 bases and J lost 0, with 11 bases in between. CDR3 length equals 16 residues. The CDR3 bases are TGTGCCACCAGCAGAGATCCGGGCAGGCCTAACTATGGCTACACCTTC. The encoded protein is CATSRDPGRPNYGYTF. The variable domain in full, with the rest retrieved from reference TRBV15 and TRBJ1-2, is DAMVIQNPRYQVTQFGKPVTLSCSQTLNHNVMYWYQQKSSQAPKLLFHYYDKDFNNEADTPDNFQSRRPNTSFCFLDIRSPGLGDTAMYLCATSRDPGRPNYGYTFGSGTRLTVV.

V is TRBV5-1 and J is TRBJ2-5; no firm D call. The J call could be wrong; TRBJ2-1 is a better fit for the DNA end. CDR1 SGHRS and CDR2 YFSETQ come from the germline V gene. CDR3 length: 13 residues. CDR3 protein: CASSSWTDNEQFF. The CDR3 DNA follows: TGCGCCAGCAGCTCCTGGACCGACAATGAGCAGTTCTTC.